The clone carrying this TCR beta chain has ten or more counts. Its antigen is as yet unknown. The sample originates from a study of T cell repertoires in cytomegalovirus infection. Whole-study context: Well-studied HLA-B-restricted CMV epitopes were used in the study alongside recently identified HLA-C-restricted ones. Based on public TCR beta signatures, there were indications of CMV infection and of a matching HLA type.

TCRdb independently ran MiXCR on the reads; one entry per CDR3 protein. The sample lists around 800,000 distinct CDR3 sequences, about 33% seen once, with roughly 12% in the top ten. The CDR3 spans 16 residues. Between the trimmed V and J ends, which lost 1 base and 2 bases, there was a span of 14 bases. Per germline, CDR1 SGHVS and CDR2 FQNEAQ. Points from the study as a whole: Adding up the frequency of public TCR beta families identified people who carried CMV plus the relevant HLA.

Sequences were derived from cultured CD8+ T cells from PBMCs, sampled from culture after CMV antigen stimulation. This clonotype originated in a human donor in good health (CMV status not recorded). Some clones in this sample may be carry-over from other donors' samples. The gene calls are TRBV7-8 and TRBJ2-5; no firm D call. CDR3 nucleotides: TGTGCCAGCAGCTTAGGGACGTCTAGGCGACAAGAGACCCAGTACTTC. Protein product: CASSLGTSRRQETQYF.